This record concerns one TCR beta chain sequence. Antigen specificity is unknown. The protocol was immunoSEQ multiplex PCR, while the TCRdb copy is restricted to in-frame clones and leaves out a portion. Among more than 85,000 clones, over 75% were seen once, and the ten largest hold around 4.6%. These data are taken from a study of T cell responses to AZD1222 COVID-19 vaccine. Study results and limitations: Regions 160-218 and 743-854 held dominance among vaccine-associated CD4 TCRs, which spanned spike.

There are 14 residues in the CDR3. V lost 3 bases and J lost 2, with 12 bases in between. Germline CDR1 is SGHKS and CDR2 is YYEKEE (reference sequence). The TCR comes from an adult in good health. The material sequenced was peripheral blood, taken on day 0 of AZD1222 vaccination. The chain has TRBV5-5 and TRBJ2-7; D may be TRBD1 (6 bases). CDR3 protein: CASSSLGTTYEQYF. DNA of the CDR3: TGTGCCAGCAGCTCCCTGGGGACAACCTACGAGCAGTACTTC.